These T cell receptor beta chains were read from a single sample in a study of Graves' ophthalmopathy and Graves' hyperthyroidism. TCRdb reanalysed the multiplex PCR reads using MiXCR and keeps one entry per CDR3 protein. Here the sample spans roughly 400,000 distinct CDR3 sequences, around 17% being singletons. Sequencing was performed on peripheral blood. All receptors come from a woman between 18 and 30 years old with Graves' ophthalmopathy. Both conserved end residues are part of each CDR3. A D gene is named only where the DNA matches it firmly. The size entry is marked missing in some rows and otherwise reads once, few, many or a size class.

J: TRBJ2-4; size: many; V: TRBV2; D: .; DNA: TGTGCCATTAGGAAGGTAGTAGCCAAAAACATTCAGTACTTC; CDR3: CAIRKVVAKNIQYF
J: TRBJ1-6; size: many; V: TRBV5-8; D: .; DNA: TGTGCCAGCAGCTCGCCAATGGCCTCCTATAATTCACCCCTCCACTTT; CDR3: CASSSPMASYNSPLHF
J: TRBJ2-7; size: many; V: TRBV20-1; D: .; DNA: TGCAGTGCTATCGGGGACAAGTCCTACGAGCTGTACTTC; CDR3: CSAIGDKSYELYF
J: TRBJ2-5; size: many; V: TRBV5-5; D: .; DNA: TGTGCCAGCAGCCCAACGGGAGAGACCCAGTACTTC; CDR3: CASSPTGETQYF
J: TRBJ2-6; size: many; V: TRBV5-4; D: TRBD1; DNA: TGTGCCAGCAGCTTGGATAGGACAGGGGTCTCTGGGGCCAACGTCCTGACTTTC; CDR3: CASSLDRTGVSGANVLTF
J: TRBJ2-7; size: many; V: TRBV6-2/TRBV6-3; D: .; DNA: TGTGCCAGCAGTTACTCGGGCGGAGTCCTCGTCAACGAGCAGTACTTC; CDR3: CASSYSGGVLVNEQYF
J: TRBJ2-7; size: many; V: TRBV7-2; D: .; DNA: TGTGCCAGCAGCTTAGCGGGGGCCGTCTCCTACGAGCAGTACTTC; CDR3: CASSLAGAVSYEQYF
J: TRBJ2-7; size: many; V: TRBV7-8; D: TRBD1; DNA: TGTGCCAGCAGCTTACGGGACAGGTCGGGCGAGCAGTACTTC; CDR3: CASSLRDRSGEQYF
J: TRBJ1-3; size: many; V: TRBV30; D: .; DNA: TGTGCCTGGAGGGAGGGACACCGAGGCTCTGGAAACACCATATATTTT; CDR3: CAWREGHRGSGNTIYF
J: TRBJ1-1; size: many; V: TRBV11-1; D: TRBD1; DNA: TGTGCCAGCAGCTTTACCCGGGACAGGGGGCGAACTGAAGCTTTCTTT; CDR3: CASSFTRDRGRTEAFF
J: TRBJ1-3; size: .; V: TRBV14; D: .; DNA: TGTGCCAGCAGCAACATCCCCGGAGCAGTCTCTGGAAACACCATATATTTT; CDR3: CASSNIPGAVSGNTIYF
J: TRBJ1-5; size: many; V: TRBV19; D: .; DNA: TGTGCCAGTAGTATAGATGAAGGGTACAATCAGCCCCAGCATTTT; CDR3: CASSIDEGYNQPQHF
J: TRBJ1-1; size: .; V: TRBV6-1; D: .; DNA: TGTGCCAGCAGCCATGATAACCGGCCAGTGAACACTGAAGCTTTCTTT; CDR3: CASSHDNRPVNTEAFF
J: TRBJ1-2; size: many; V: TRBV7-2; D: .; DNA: TGTGCCAGCAGCTTAGGGGGACGCGACACCTTC; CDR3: CASSLGGRDTF
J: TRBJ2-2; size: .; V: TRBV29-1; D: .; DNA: TGCAGCGCCGCACAGGGAAGCGGGGAGCTGTTTTTT; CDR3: CSAAQGSGELFF
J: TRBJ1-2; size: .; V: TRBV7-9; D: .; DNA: TGTGCCAGCAGCTTGGAAACAGGCTTCTATGGCTACACCTTC; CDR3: CASSLETGFYGYTF
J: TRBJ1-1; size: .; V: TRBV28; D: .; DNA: TGTGCCAGCAGTAAACACAGGTTTGAAGCTTTCTTT; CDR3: CASSKHRFEAFF
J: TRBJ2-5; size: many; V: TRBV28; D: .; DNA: TGTGCCAGCAGTCCCTCAATCAAAGAGACCCAGTACTTC; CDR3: CASSPSIKETQYF
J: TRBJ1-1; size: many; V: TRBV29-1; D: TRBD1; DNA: TGCAGCGCCGGACAGGGGCCCACTGAAGCTTTCTTT; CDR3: CSAGQGPTEAFF
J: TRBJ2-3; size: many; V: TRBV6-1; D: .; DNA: TGTGCCAGCACCCCCGGGAAGGGATCCACAGATACGCAGTATTTT; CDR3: CASTPGKGSTDTQYF
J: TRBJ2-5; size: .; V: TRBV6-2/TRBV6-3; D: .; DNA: TGTGCCAGCAGTCAGCTCCAGGGTGCGGGAAAGACCCAGTACTTC; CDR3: CASSQLQGAGKTQYF
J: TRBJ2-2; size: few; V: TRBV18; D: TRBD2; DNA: TGTGCCAGCTCACCAACGGCCGGGACTAGCGGGGTCACCGGGGAGCTGTTTTTT; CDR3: CASSPTAGTSGVTGELFF
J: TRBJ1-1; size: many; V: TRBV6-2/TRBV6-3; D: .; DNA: TGTGCCAGCAGTTACAGGGTAACGGGCACTGAAGCTTTCTTT; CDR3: CASSYRVTGTEAFF
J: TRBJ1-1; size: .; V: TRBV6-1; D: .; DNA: TGTGCCAGCATCGGAACCACAGGGTACACTGAAGCTTTCTTT; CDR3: CASIGTTGYTEAFF
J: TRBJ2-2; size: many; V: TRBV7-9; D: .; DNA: TGTGCCAGCAGCTTCACAGGGACCACCGGGGAGCTGTTTTTT; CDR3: CASSFTGTTGELFF
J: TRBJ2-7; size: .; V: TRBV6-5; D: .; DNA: TGTGCCAGCAGTTTTGCAATGGACAGATCCTACGAGCAGTACTTC; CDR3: CASSFAMDRSYEQYF
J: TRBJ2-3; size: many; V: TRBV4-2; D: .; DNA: TGTGCCAGCAGTTACCCTGGGACCGCACAGACTACGCAGTATTTT; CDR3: CASSYPGTAQTTQYF
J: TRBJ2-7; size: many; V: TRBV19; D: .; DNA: TGTGCCAGTAGTCGAAGAAGTAGCACCTACGAGCAGTACTTC; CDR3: CASSRRSSTYEQYF
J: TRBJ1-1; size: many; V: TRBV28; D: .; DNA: TGTGCCAGCAGTTTGTCCCGGGGACTTATGAACACTGAAGCTTTCTTT; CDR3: CASSLSRGLMNTEAFF
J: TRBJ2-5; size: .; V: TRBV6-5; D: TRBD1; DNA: TGTGCCAGCAGGGACCCAGGGGGTGAGACCCAGTACTTC; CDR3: CASRDPGGETQYF
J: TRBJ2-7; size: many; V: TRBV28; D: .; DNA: TGTGCCAGCAGTTCCCTAAACCCCTACGAGCAGTACTTC; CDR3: CASSSLNPYEQYF